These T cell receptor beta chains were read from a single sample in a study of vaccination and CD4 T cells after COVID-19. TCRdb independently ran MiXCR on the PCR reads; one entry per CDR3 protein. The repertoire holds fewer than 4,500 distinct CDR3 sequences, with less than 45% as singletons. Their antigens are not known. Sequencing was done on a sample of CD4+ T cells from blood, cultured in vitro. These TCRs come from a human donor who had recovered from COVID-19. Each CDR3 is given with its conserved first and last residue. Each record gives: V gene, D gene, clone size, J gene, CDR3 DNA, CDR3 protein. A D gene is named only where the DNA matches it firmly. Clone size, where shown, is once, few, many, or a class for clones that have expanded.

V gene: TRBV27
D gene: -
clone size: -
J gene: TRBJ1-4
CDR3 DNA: TGTGCCAGCAGTTTCCCTAATGAAAAACTGTTTTTT
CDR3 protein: CASSFPNEKLFF

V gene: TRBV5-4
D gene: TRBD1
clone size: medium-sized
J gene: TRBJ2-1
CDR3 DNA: TGTGCCAGCAGCCCGGACAGGGGCGCCTACAATGAGCAGTTCTTC
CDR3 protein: CASSPDRGAYNEQFF

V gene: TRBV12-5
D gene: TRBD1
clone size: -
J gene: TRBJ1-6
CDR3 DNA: TGTGCTAGTGGTTTGGTACCAGGGGGCAAGGATTCACCCCTCCACTTT
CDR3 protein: CASGLVPGGKDSPLHF

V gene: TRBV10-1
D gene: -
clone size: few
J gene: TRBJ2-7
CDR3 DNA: TGCGCCAGCAGTGAAGGGGGCTCCTACGAGCAGTACTTC
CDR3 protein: CASSEGGSYEQYF

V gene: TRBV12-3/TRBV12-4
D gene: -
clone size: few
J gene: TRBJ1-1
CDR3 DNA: TGTGCCAGCAGTTTTAGGGGGGGAATGAACACTGAAGCTTTCTTT
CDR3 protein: CASSFRGGMNTEAFF

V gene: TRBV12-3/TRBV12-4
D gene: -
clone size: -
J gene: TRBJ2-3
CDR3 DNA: TGTGCCAGCAGCCGGGACGGCAGCACAGATACGCAGTATTTT
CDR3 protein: CASSRDGSTDTQYF

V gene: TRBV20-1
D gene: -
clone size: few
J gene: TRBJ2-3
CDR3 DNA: TGCAGTGCTAGAGATCGAAGGGGGTGGACAGATACGCAGTATTTT
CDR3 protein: CSARDRRGWTDTQYF

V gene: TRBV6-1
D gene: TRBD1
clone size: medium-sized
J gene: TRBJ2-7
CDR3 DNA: TGTGCCAGCAGATCCACAGGGGGCGAGCAGTACTTC
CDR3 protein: CASRSTGGEQYF

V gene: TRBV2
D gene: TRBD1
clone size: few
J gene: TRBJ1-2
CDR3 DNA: TGTGCCAGCAGTGTGAGGGGACAGGGTTCGGGTGGCTACACCTTC
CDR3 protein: CASSVRGQGSGGYTF

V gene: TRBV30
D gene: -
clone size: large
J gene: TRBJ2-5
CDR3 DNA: TGTGCCTGGAGTGAGGCGGGGCAGGAAGAGACCCAGTACTTC
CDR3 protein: CAWSEAGQEETQYF

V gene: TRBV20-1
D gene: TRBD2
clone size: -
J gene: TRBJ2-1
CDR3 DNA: TGCAGTGCTAGGGGGGGACTAGCGGGGGGCCCGCAGTTCTTC
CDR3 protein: CSARGGLAGGPQFF

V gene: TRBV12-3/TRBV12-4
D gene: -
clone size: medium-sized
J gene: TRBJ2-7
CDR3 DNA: TGTGCCAGCAGTATATACTCCGAGCAGTACTTC
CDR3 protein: CASSIYSEQYF

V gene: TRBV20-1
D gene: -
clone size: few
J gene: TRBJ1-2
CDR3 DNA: TGCAGTGCTAGAGATAACCGGGACTATATTCGCTATGGCTACACCTTC
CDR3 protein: CSARDNRDYIRYGYTF

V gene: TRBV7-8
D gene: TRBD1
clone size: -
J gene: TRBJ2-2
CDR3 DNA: TGTGCCAGCAGCGCCCCGACAGGGAAGACCGGGGAGCTGTTTTTT
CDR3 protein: CASSAPTGKTGELFF

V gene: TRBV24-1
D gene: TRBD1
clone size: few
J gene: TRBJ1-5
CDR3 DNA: TGTGCCACCAGTGATTCCTCGGGACAGGGGGATAGCAATCAGCCCCAGCATTTT
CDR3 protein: CATSDSSGQGDSNQPQHF

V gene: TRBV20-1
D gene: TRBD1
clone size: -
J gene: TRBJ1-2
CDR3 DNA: TGCAGTGCGAAAACAGGGGAAGCTAACTATGGCTACACCTTC
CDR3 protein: CSAKTGEANYGYTF

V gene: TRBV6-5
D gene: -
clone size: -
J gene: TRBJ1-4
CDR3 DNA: TGTGCCAGCAGTTACGGGCAGGTCTTGGCTAATGAAAAACTGTTTTTT
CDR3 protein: CASSYGQVLANEKLFF

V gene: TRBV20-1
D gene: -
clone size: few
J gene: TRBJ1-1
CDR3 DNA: TGCAGTGCTCTACAGGGCGTGAACACTGAAGCTTTCTTT
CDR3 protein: CSALQGVNTEAFF

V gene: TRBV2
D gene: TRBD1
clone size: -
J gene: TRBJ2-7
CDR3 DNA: TGTGCCAGCCGACAGGGATTAGGCTACGAGCAGTACTTC
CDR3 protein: CASRQGLGYEQYF

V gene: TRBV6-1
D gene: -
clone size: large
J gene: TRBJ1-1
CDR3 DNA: TGTGCCAGCAGTCGTGGCGTAGGGGACACTGAAGCTTTCTTT
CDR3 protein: CASSRGVGDTEAFF

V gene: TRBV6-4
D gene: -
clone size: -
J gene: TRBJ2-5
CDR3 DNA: TGTGCCAGCAGTGACTCGATTCTGAAGAAAGAGACCCAGTACTTC
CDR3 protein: CASSDSILKKETQYF

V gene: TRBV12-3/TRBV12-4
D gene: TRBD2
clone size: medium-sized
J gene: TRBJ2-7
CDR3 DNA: TGTGCCAGCAGTTTACTAGCGGATTACGAGCAGTACTTC
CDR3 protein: CASSLLADYEQYF

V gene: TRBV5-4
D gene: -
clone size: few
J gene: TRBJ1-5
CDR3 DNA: TGTGCCAGCAGTGTCGCAGGAGGGGAGCCCCAGCATTTT
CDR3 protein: CASSVAGGEPQHF

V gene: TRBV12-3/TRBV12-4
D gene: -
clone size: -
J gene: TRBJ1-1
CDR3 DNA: TGTGCCAGCAGCATCTTAATGGGGTCGGAAGCTTTCTTT
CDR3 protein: CASSILMGSEAFF

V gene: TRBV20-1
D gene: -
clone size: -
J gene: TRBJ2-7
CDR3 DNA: TGCAGTGCTAGTGCGGCTCACGAGCAGTACTTC
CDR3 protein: CSASAAHEQYF

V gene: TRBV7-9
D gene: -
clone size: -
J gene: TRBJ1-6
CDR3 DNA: TGTGCCAGCAGCTCCCGACAGGCAAGCCTCGGGAATTCACCCCTCCACTTT
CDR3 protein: CASSSRQASLGNSPLHF

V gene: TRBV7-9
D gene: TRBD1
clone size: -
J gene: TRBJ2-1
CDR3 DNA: TGTGCCAGCAGACTCGGGACAGGGGGCTACAATGAGCAGTTCTTC
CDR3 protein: CASRLGTGGYNEQFF

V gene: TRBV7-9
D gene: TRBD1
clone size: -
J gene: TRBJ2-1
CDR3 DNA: TGTGCCAGCAGCAAAGACAGGGGGCAGTACAATGAGCAGTTCTTC
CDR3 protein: CASSKDRGQYNEQFF

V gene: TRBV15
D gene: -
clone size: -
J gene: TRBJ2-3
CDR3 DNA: TGTGCCACCAGCAACGGGGGAGGTGGAGATACGCAGTATTTT
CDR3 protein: CATSNGGGGDTQYF

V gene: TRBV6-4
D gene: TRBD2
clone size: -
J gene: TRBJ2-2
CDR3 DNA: TGTGCCAGCAGTGTGGAAGCGGGGGGGCACACCGGGGAGCTGTTTTTT
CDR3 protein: CASSVEAGGHTGELFF

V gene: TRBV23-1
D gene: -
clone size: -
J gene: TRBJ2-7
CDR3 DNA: TGCGCCAGCAGTCACCCGGCGTTCTCCCTATCCTACGAGCAGTACTTC
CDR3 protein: CASSHPAFSLSYEQYF

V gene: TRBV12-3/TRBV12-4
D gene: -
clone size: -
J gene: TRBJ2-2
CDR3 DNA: TGTGCCACCTCAGGCAGGAACACCGGGGAGCTGTTTTTT
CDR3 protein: CATSGRNTGELFF

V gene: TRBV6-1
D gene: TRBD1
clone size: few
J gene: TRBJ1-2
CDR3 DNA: TGTGCCAGCAGTGAAGACAGGGGAGGGCATGGCTACACCTTC
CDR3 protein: CASSEDRGGHGYTF

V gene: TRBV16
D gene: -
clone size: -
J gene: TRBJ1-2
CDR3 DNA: TGTGCCAGCAGCCAATCCAGGGTAGAAGGCTACACCTTC
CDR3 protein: CASSQSRVEGYTF

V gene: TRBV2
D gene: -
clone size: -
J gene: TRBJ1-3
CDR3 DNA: TGTGCCAGCAGTGCCGGAAACACCATATATTTT
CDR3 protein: CASSAGNTIYF

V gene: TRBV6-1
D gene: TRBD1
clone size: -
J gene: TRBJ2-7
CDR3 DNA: TGTGCCAGCAGTGTTTCTAATACCGGGGGACAGGTGCAGAACGAGCAGTACTTC
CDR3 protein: CASSVSNTGGQVQNEQYF

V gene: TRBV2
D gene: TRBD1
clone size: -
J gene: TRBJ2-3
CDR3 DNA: TGTGCCAGCAGGCCTGACAGGGTTAGCACAGATACGCAGTATTTT
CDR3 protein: CASRPDRVSTDTQYF

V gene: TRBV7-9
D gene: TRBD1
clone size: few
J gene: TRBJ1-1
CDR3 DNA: TGTGCCAGCAGCACCTTGTCCGGGACAGGGGGCGCGAAGGACACTGAAGCTTTCTTT
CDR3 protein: CASSTLSGTGGAKDTEAFF

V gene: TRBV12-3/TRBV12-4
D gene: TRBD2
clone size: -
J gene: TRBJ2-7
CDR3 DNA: TGTGCCAGCAGGCCGGGACTAGCGGGGGCAGAGCAGTACTTC
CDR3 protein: CASRPGLAGAEQYF

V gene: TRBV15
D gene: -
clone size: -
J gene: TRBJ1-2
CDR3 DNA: TGTGCCACCAGGAAAGATTCTGCCGGTAACTATGGCTACACCTTC
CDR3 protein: CATRKDSAGNYGYTF

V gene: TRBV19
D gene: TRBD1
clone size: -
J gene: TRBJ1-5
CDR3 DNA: TGTGCCAGTAGTATAAGGGCCAGGGGGGCCAATCAGCCCCAGCATTTT
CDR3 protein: CASSIRARGANQPQHF

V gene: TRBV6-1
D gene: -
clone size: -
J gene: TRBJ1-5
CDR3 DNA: TGTGCCAGCAGTGAATTGGGAGTTCTTAATCAGCCCCAGCATTTT
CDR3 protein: CASSELGVLNQPQHF

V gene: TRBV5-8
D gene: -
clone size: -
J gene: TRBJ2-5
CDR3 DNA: TGTGCCAGCAGCCGTTGGGGCTCCCAAGAGACCCAGTACTTC
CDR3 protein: CASSRWGSQETQYF

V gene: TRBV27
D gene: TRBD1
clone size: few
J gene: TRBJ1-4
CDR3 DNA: TGTGCCAGCAAGTACAGGGGGGGTGAAAAACTGTTTTTT
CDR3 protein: CASKYRGGEKLFF

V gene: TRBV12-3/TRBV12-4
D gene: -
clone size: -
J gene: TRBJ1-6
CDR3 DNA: TGTGCCACCAGCCTCCTCGGGAATTCACCCCTCCACTTT
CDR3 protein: CATSLLGNSPLHF

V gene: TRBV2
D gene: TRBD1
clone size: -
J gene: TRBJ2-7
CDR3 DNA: TGTGCCAGCCAGTTCGGTCGACAGGGGAGCAACGAGCAGTACTTC
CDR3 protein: CASQFGRQGSNEQYF

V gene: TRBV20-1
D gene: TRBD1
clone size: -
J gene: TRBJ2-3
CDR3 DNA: TGCAGTGCAAGGACAGGGATATTCACAGATACGCAGTATTTT
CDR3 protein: CSARTGIFTDTQYF

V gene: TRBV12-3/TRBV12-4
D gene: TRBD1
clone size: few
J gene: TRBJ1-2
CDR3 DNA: TGTGCCAGCAGTTCCCTGGACAGGCCCGGCAACTATGGCTACACCTTC
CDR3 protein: CASSSLDRPGNYGYTF

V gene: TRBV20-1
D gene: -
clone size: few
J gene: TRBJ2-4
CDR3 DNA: TGCGGGGCCCTTAGGGAATCTAAAAACATTCAGTACTTC
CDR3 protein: CGALRESKNIQYF

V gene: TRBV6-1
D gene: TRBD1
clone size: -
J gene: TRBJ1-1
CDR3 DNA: TGTGCCAGCAGTGATGGACAGGGCTACACTGAAGCTTTCTTT
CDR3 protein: CASSDGQGYTEAFF

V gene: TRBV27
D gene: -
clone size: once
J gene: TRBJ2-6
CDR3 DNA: TGTGCCAGCAGTTTAAGGGGGTTTAGCTCTGGGGCCAACGTCCTGACTTTC
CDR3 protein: CASSLRGFSSGANVLTF